This T cell receptor (beta chain) was profiled in a study of cytomegalovirus exposure and HLA in healthy donors. Overall study results and limits: Immune exposure data for these donors was limited to CMV serostatus. Accurate HLA-A and HLA-B prediction from TCR beta sequences was reported for most subjects.

This clone was seen only a few times. Its target is unknown. 13 Jbeta primers and 60 Vbeta primers were used for the PCR. Clones were read by immunoSEQ multiplex PCR, and TCRdb kept only the in-frame ones, dropping some. The table lists tens of thousands of clones, around three quarters of them singletons. This CDR3 is 15 amino acids long. The V end lost 7 bases, the J end lost 6 bases, and 21 bases lay between the germline ends. CDR1 and CDR2 from the germline V gene are SGHRS and YFSETQ. At sampling all donors were nominally healthy, likely with unrecorded immune exposures. The chain employs TRBV5-1 and TRBJ2-3; TRBD2 might be the D (5 bases). The sample comprised PBMCs. The source is a man aged 45 to 65 in good health and CMV-seronegative. The CDR3 region is CASQLGGLVGDTQYF. The CDR3 coding sequence is TGCGCCAGCCAACTAGGTGGGCTAGTTGGGGATACGCAGTATTTT.